The TCR beta chain described here comes from a study of shared clonotypes between healthy human individuals (dated by TCRdb to 2019 to 2021). In terms of the full investigation: A few men and two women, aged 18 to 49 years, made up the cohort. Libraries were prepared and TCR repertoires were sequenced by different laboratories using diverse techniques, in order to increase sequencing depth and limit assay-specific biases. Between about 0.94 and 8.9 billion PBMCs per donor were obtained by leukapheresis. The study deeply sequenced blood TCR repertoires of five healthy adults to estimate repertoire size and the extent of clonotype sharing between individuals. For each donor, three plates each were used for CD4 naive and CD4 memory, two plates were used for CD8 naive, and one plate was used for CD8 memory.

TCR CDR3 regions were amplified from genomic DNA by multiplex PCR using the deep immunoSEQ assay. Extracted genomic DNA from each cell subset was distributed evenly across all wells of several immunoSEQ 96-well plates, and each plate was treated as a replicate. For sorted subsets, each replicate PCR was loaded with 200 to 250 ng genomic DNA, equivalent to 32,000 or so T cell genomes. Purified libraries were quantified with a Qubit 3.0 fluorometer, sized on a Bioanalyzer 2100, and re-quantified with the KAPA Library Quantification kit. Each immunoSEQ 96-well plate was sequenced on its own single-read 150-cycle Illumina NextSeq 550 flow cell. On the authors' methods: The immunoSEQ output contained only junctional sequences without quality scores, so filtering could not match that applied to full-length reads. Sequences were annotated with PyIR, a Python wrapper for IgBLAST v1.9, using IMGT germline references to assign V/J genes and CDR3. Any read was removed if the V/J assignment was weak (E-value above 1e-6), the CDR3 was missing, or the read contained stop codons, out-of-frame junctions, or ambiguous translated residues. A V3J clonotype was defined by an identical inferred V gene, J gene, and CDR3 amino acid sequence. Percentage overlap between repertoires was computed as shared unique clonotypes divided by the size of the smaller repertoire. RTK rarefaction, the Chao1 estimator, and Recon v2.1 estimates of unobserved clonotypes were used to assess repertoire richness. Generation probabilities were computed with OLGA for all TCRbeta clonotypes obtained by the gDNA method from several donors. TCRdb re-hosts the immuneACCESS table, in-frame sequences only. Its copies lack some clones; in the studies checked, an unresolved V gene accounts for under half of them, and the cause for the rest is not known. The V and J calls and the clone size are those of that table, but D and trimming were determined from the DNA. The sample table shows 2 million to 2.5 million clones, and just under 95% are seen once. In total, the top ten clones hold 1.1% of the sample.

A remark on this clone: Its recognized antigen is unknown. No much larger clonotype is one base removed from it; base qualities were not supplied.

Paper-wide results and their limitations: Compared with non-shared clonotypes, clonotypes shared by all four sorted-subset donors had higher generation probabilities. Rarefaction of sorted-subset datasets indicated incomplete sequencing despite the large sequencing depth. Sharing across a few donors was observed for roughly 5.4% of naive CD4, around 3.5% of naive CD8, 2% to 2.5% of memory CD4, and approximately 0.41% of memory CD8 clonotypes. Sampling was restricted to blood, and TCR repertoires in tissues likely differ from the TCR repertoires found in blood. Because the study included only a small number of donors, the genetic and exposure-history diversity represented was limited. Larger estimated clonotype richness was generally found for naive subsets than for memory subsets. Pairwise subsampling led to the expectation that sequencing depth would affect the degree of clonotype sharing among donors.

CD8 naive samples were CD45RO-negative cells positively selected for CCR7, giving a CD45RA+CCR7+ population that excluded TemRA cells. Healthy HIV-negative adults with no recently reported acute infections or vaccinations were included as donors. Every donor was a Caucasian adult residing in Nashville, Tennessee, USA. Blood was collected by leukapheresis, and PBMCs were isolated by Ficoll-Histopaque density gradient centrifugation and then cryopreserved in liquid nitrogen vapor phase. Analytical flow cytometry was used to check the purity and quantity of every magnetically sorted T cell population. Genomic DNA was isolated from each sorted fraction and quantified by UV absorbance on a Nanodrop 2000c. Per the germline V gene, MNHNS is the CDR1 and SASEGT is the CDR2. Trimming at the junction amounts to 1 base on V and 5 bases on J, and the germline ends lie 21 bases apart. Its CDR3 holds 17 amino acids, cysteine through phenylalanine. The DNA shown is the 51-base CDR3, in frame from base 1.

The sample comprised naive CD8+ T cells sorted from blood. This specimen's cell subset or site label, per the study, means: CD45RA+CCR7+. Recombination joined TRBV6-1 with TRBJ2-7; perhaps TRBD1 is the D gene, with 6 bases matching. This clonotype was obtained from a man aged 18 to 29 in good health. CDR3 loop: CASSEEWGVQGVNEQYF. In nucleotides, the sequence is TGTGCCAGCAGTGAAGAGTGGGGAGTACAGGGCGTCAACGAGCAGTACTTC.